Below, 6 T cell receptor beta chains from the same sample are listed, as sequenced in a study of shared clonotypes between healthy human individuals. Measured with immunoSEQ multiplex PCR; TCRdb has only the in-frame clones, and not every one. The profile shows about 2 million clones, roughly 96% of them singletons. The sequenced sample was naive CD4+ T cells sorted from blood. Subset denoted: CD45RA+ positively selected. These receptors originate from a man aged 18 to 30 in good health.

About this clone itself: At one end, the junction sequence differs from germline, possibly due to a read error. This chain links TRBV2 with TRBJ2-3; TRBD2 matches 8 bases. Germline assignment: CDR1 SNHLY and CDR2 FYNNEI. The CDR3 runs to 12 residues. The CDR3 region is CASSEIREGRCF. CDR3 bases: TGTGCCAGCAGTGAAATTCGGGAGGGCCGATGTTTT.

The chain recombines TRBV7-2 with TRBJ1-5; D gene uncertain. V shed 2 bases and J shed 6 bases, with 14 bases lying between them. Germline V gene lookup returns CDR1 SGHTA and CDR2 FQGNSA. This CDR3 spans 15 amino acids. The CDR3 region has the DNA TGTGCCAGCAGCTTACCGGGAACAGCATCTCAGCCCCAGCATTTT. Translation: CASSLPGTASQPQHF.

In its sample, this clone was seen a few times. The J gene is TRBJ1-5, the V gene TRBV4-2, with D possibly being TRBD1 (6 bases). CDR1 is LGHNA and CDR2 is YNFKEQ in the germline V gene. This CDR3 spans 15 amino acids. With 0 bases removed from V and 7 bases from J, the gap between germline ends came to 13 bases. CDR3 coding DNA: TGTGCCAGCAGCCAAGACCCGACAGGATACCAGCCCCAGCATTTT. This gives the protein CASSQDPTGYQPQHF.

This clone was seen just once. This chain uses TRBV7-2 with TRBJ1-2; a possible D gene is TRBD1 (5 bases). There are 13 residues in the CDR3. In germline, CDR1 is SGHTA, CDR2 FQGNSA. The V end was cut by 2 bases, the J end by 8 bases, with 12 bases between. CDR3 residues: CASSLLRGEGYTF. The CDR3 DNA is TGTGCCAGCAGCTTACTCCGGGGGGAGGGCTACACCTTC.

The V gene is TRBV11-2, the J gene TRBJ2-5, with D possibly TRBD2 on 6 matching bases. From germline, CDR1 is SGHAT and CDR2 FQNNGV. The CDR3 is 14 amino acids. With 0 bases removed from V and 7 bases from J, the gap between germline ends came to 12 bases. The CDR3 region is CASSLDRAGGTQYF. The CDR3 nucleotides read TGTGCCAGCAGCTTAGATAGGGCCGGGGGGACCCAGTACTTC.

The gene calls are TRBV4-2 and TRBJ1-1, with D possibly TRBD1 on 6 matching bases. Trimming took off 3 bases at V and 4 bases at J, with 12 bases between the two ends. This CDR3 region has 14 residues. Per germline, CDR1 LGHNA and CDR2 YNFKEQ. The CDR3 bases are TGTGCCAGCAGCCACGAACAGGGTGGCACTGAAGCTTTCTTT. Amino acid sequence: CASSHEQGGTEAFF.